This is a list of T cell receptor beta chains from one sample in a study of T cells in localized non-small cell lung cancer. Produced via immunoSEQ multiplex PCR; TCRdb's table is partial and in-frame only. Seen here are about 82,000 clones, over 60% observed once, and the top ten hold roughly a fifth. This material consisted of PBMCs, taken before any cancer treatment. The source is a man aged 40 to 70 with stage II squamous cell lung carcinoma. CDR3s include the opening cysteine and the closing phenylalanine or tryptophan. D genes are given only for firm matches. Part of the rows lack a size; the others show once, few, many or a class for expanded clones.

d_call cdr3_length clone_size j_call v_call cdr3_aa cdr3_nt
NA 15 once TRBJ2-7 TRBV18 CASSPPPGEAYEQYF TGTGCCAGCTCACCACCCCCGGGAGAAGCCTACGAGCAGTACTTC
NA 15 NA TRBJ2-1 TRBV28 CASSFAGSSYNEQFF TGTGCCAGCAGTTTTGCAGGGAGCTCCTACAATGAGCAGTTCTTC
NA 15 NA TRBJ2-1 TRBV5-1 CASSSARGNLNEQFF TGCGCCAGCAGCTCAGCTAGGGGGAACCTCAATGAGCAGTTCTTC
TRBD2 15 NA TRBJ2-1 TRBV19 CASTSASGTYNEQFF TGTGCCTCCACCAGCGCTAGCGGGACCTACAATGAGCAGTTCTTC
NA 13 many TRBJ1-1 TRBV6-5 CASSYVFGAEAFF TGTGCCAGCAGTTACGTGTTTGGTGCTGAAGCTTTCTTT
TRBD1 13 NA TRBJ2-7 TRBV5-1 CASSLEPGGEQYF TGCGCCAGCAGCTTGGAACCAGGGGGCGAGCAGTACTTC
NA 13 NA TRBJ2-3 TRBV5-4 CASSLRNTDTQYF TGTGCCAGCAGCTTAAGGAACACAGATACGCAGTATTTT
NA 13 NA TRBJ2-2 TRBV6-5 CASRPPNTGELFF TGTGCCAGCCGCCCCCCGAACACCGGGGAGCTGTTTTTT
NA 16 NA TRBJ2-2 TRBV18 CASSPPVRTNTGELFF TGTGCCAGCTCACCACCGGTGCGCACGAACACCGGGGAGCTGTTTTTT
TRBD2 14 NA TRBJ2-5 TRBV5-1 CASSLAGREETQYF TGCGCCAGCAGCTTGGCCGGGAGGGAAGAGACCCAGTACTTC
NA 13 once TRBJ2-7 TRBV6-1 CASKGRGPYEQYF TGTGCCAGCAAAGGAAGGGGACCCTACGAGCAGTACTTC
NA 14 NA TRBJ1-5 TRBV10-3 CAISASAANQPQHF TGTGCCATCAGTGCGTCGGCCGCCAATCAGCCCCAGCATTTT
NA 17 NA TRBJ1-5 TRBV18 CASSEKRQVHSNQPQHF TGTGCCAGCTCAGAGAAACGGCAGGTACATAGCAATCAGCCCCAGCATTTT
TRBD1 16 NA TRBJ2-7 TRBV28 CASSLNYGTGNYEQYF TGTGCCAGCAGTTTAAATTACGGGACAGGGAACTACGAGCAGTACTTC
NA 14 NA TRBJ2-2 TRBV10-3 CAISESAGTGELFF TGTGCCATCAGTGAGTCGGCAGGCACCGGGGAGCTGTTTTTT
NA 13 NA TRBJ2-1 TRBV4-1 CASSQDRGYEQFF TGCGCCAGCAGCCAAGATCGGGGGTATGAGCAGTTCTTC
NA 14 few TRBJ2-3 TRBV29-1 CSTSLGRGKSTQYF TGCAGCACGTCTTTGGGACGGGGAAAGTCTACGCAGTATTTT
TRBD2 15 once TRBJ2-1 TRBV5-1 CASSLLGTTNNEQFF TGCGCCAGCAGCCTACTGGGGACTACTAACAATGAGCAGTTCTTC
TRBD2 16 few TRBJ2-1 TRBV19 CASKGVAGALYNEQFF TGTGCCAGTAAGGGGGTAGCGGGGGCCCTATACAATGAGCAGTTCTTC
NA 13 few TRBJ2-7 TRBV14 CASSQRSGFEQYF TGTGCCAGCAGCCAGAGGTCAGGGTTCGAGCAGTACTTC
NA 15 NA TRBJ1-5 TRBV5-8 CASSLGQFSNQPQHF TGTGCCAGCAGCCTCGGACAGTTTAGCAATCAGCCCCAGCATTTT
TRBD1 15 NA TRBJ2-1 TRBV29-1 CSVVTGTGFLNEQFF TGCAGCGTTGTGACCGGGACAGGGTTTCTAAATGAGCAGTTCTTC